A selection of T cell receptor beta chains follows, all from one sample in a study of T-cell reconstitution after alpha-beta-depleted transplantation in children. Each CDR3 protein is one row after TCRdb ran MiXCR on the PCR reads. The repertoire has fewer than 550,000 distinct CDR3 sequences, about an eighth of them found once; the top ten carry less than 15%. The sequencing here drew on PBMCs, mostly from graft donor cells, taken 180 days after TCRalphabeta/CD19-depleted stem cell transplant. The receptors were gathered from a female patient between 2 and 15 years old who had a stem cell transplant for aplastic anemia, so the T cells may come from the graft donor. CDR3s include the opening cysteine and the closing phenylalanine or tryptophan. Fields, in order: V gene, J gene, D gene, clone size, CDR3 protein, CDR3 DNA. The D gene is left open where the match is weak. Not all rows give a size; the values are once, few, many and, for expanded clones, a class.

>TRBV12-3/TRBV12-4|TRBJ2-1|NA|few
CASSFSRINEQFF
TGTGCCAGCAGTTTTAGTCGTATAAATGAGCAGTTCTTC
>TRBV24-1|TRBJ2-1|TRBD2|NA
CATSDLSSGRYNEQFF
TGTGCCACCAGTGATCTTTCTAGCGGGAGGTACAATGAGCAGTTCTTC
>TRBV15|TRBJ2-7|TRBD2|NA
CATSRDRREGSWALREQYF
TGTGCCACCAGCAGAGATAGGCGGGAGGGCTCCTGGGCTTTACGCGAGCAGTACTTC
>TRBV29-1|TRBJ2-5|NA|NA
CSVPQPPQETQYF
TGCAGCGTTCCGCAACCGCCTCAAGAGACCCAGTACTTC
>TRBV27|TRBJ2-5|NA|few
CASSLGAGRLQETQYF
TGTGCCAGCAGTTTAGGGGCAGGGAGGCTGCAAGAGACCCAGTACTTC
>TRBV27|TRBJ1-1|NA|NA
CASSFGPGIDTEAFF
TGTGCCAGCAGTTTCGGTCCGGGGATAGACACTGAAGCTTTCTTT
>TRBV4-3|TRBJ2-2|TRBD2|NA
CASSLIGLAGAYTGELFF
TGCGCCAGCAGCCTCATCGGACTAGCGGGAGCGTACACCGGGGAGCTGTTTTTT
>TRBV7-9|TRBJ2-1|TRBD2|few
CASSLSGKLFSEQFF
TGTGCCAGCAGCTTAAGCGGGAAGTTATTCAGTGAGCAGTTCTTC
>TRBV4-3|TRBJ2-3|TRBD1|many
CASSQEGGSQFPHTQYF
TGCGCCAGCAGCCAAGAAGGGGGCAGTCAGTTCCCCCATACGCAGTATTTT
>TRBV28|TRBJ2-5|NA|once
CAMGGVPQETQYF
TGTGCCATGGGGGGAGTTCCCCAAGAGACCCAGTACTTC
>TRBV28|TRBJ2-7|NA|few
CASSLDVGRYEQYF
TGTGCCAGCAGTTTAGATGTAGGGCGGTACGAGCAGTACTTC
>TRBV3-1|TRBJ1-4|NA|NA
CASSPKRARTSLFF
TGTGCCAGCAGCCCCAAAAGGGCCCGGACTTCGCTGTTTTTT
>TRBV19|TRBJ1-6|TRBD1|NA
CASSRPGQGINNSPLHF
TGTGCCAGTAGTCGACCGGGACAGGGGATAAATAATTCACCCCTCCACTTT
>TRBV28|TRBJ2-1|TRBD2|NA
CASSRLAEEQFF
TGTGCCAGCAGTCGTCTAGCGGAGGAGCAGTTCTTC
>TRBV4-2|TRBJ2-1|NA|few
CASSQGRAGLLGRSYNEQFF
TGTGCCAGCAGCCAAGGGAGGGCCGGCCTATTGGGACGCTCCTACAATGAGCAGTTCTTC
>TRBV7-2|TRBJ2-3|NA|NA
CASSPWGGGDTQYF
TGTGCCAGCAGCCCGTGGGGTGGGGGAGATACGCAGTATTTT
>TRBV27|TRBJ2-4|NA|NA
CASSPRAEPVYF
TGTGCCAGCAGCCCCCGAGCGGAGCCTGTTTACTTC
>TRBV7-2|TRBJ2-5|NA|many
CASSLYGLQETQYF
TGTGCCAGCAGCTTATACGGGCTCCAAGAGACCCAGTACTTC
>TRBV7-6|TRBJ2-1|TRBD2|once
CASSLARTSGSLYNEQFF
TGTGCCAGCAGCTTAGCGCGGACTAGCGGGAGCCTCTACAATGAGCAGTTCTTC
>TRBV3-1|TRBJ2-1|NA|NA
CASSPSILNEQFF
TGTGCCAGCAGCCCCTCAATTTTGAATGAGCAGTTCTTC
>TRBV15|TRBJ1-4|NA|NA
CATSSEASRVGEKLFF
TGTGCCACCAGCAGCGAGGCAAGCAGGGTTGGGGAAAAACTGTTTTTT
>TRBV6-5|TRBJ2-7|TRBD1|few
CASSYSNRGSYEQYF
TGTGCCAGCAGTTACTCGAACAGGGGCTCCTACGAGCAGTACTTC
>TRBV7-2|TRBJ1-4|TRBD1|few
CASSWDRGGEKLFF
TGTGCCAGCAGCTGGGACAGGGGTGGTGAAAAACTGTTTTTT
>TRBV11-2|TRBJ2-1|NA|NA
CASSRLPSSYNEQFF
TGTGCCAGCAGCCGCCTCCCGAGCTCCTACAATGAGCAGTTCTTC
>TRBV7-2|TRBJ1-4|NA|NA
CASSFRDRGKLFF
TGTGCCAGCAGCTTCCGAGACCGGGGAAAACTGTTTTTT
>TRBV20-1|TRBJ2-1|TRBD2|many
CSARDWRGGSNEQFF
TGCAGTGCTAGAGATTGGCGGGGGGGCTCCAATGAGCAGTTCTTC
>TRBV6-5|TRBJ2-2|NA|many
CASSYSKLGTGELFF
TGTGCCAGCAGTTACTCGAAACTAGGCACCGGGGAGCTGTTTTTT
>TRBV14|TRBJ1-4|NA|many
CASSQVTMSKLFF
TGTGCCAGCAGCCAAGTAACAATGAGCAAACTGTTTTTT
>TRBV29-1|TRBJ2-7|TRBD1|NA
CSVRQGRNEQYF
TGCAGCGTTAGACAGGGCCGGAACGAGCAGTACTTC
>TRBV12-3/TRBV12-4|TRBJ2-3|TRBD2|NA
CASTRTSGSFTDTQYF
TGTGCCAGCACCCGGACTAGCGGGAGTTTCACAGATACGCAGTATTTT
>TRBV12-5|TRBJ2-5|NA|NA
CASGLSPEKATQYF
TGTGCTAGTGGTTTGTCCCCGGAGAAGGCGACCCAGTACTTC
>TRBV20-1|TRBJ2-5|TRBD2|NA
CSARDHGGEETQYF
TGCAGTGCTAGAGATCATGGGGGGGAAGAGACCCAGTACTTC
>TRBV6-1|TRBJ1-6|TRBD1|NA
CASIGRGDSYNSPLHF
TGTGCCAGCATCGGAAGAGGGGACAGCTATAATTCACCCCTCCACTTT
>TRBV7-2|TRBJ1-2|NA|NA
CASRLARQNNYGYTF
TGTGCCAGCCGCTTAGCGAGACAGAATAACTATGGCTACACCTTC
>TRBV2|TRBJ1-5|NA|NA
CASSERRQPQHF
TGTGCCAGCAGTGAAAGACGTCAGCCCCAGCATTTT
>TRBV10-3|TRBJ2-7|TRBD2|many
CAFSLAGGISEQYF
TGTGCCTTTTCCCTAGCGGGAGGGATTAGCGAGCAGTACTTC
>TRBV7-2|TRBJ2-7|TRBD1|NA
CASSPPGTAAFEQYF
TGTGCCAGCAGCCCCCCCGGGACAGCGGCGTTTGAGCAGTACTTC
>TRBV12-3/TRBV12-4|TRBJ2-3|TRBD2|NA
CASSFLAGVTDTQYF
TGTGCCAGCAGTTTCCTAGCGGGAGTCACAGATACGCAGTATTTT
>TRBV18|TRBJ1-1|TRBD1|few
CASSPLRGQGAEAFF
TGTGCCAGCTCACCACTCCGGGGGCAGGGGGCTGAAGCTTTCTTT
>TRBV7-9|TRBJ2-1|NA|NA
CASSRDPRGINEQFF
TGTGCCAGCAGCCGTGACCCCCGGGGCATCAATGAGCAGTTCTTC
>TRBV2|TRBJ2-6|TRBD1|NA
CTFSGWTGGLSGANVLTF
TGTACCTTCAGTGGGTGGACAGGGGGCCTTTCTGGGGCCAACGTCCTGACTTTC